This is a list of T cell receptor beta chains from one sample in a study of shared clonotypes between healthy human individuals. Repertoires were generated with immunoSEQ multiplex PCR, while TCRdb's copy carries only in-frame clones and drops some. This sample carries hundreds of thousands of clones, 95% to 98% of them seen once, and the ten largest clones take more than 0.3%. Sequences were obtained from naive CD8+ T cells sorted from blood. The origin of the receptors is a man aged 30-40 years in good health. Both conserved end residues are part of each CDR3. A D gene is named only where the DNA matches it firmly. Not every row has a clone size; where given, it reads once, few, many or a size class.

v_gene	d_gene	j_gene	abundance	len	CDR3nt	CDR3aa
TRBV2	TRBD2	TRBJ2-1	-	16	TGTGCCAGCAGTTACAAGGGACTAGCGGCCTACAATGAGCAGTTCTTC	CASSYKGLAAYNEQFF
TRBV29-1	-	TRBJ1-4	-	14	TGCAGCGTTGGGGCTCGTGGGGCTAATGAAAAACTGTTTTTT	CSVGARGANEKLFF
TRBV19	-	TRBJ2-1	-	14	TGTGCCAGTAGTATACTTCCTAGCTACAATGAGCAGTTCTTC	CASSILPSYNEQFF
TRBV4-1	TRBD2	TRBJ2-5	-	16	TGCGCCAGCAGCCAAGTCTCATCGGGAGGGCAGGAGACCCAGTACTTC	CASSQVSSGGQETQYF
TRBV28	TRBD2	TRBJ2-1	-	15	TGTGCCAGCAGTTTTAGCGGGAGCCGAATCAATGAGCAGTTCTTC	CASSFSGSRINEQFF
TRBV4-2	-	TRBJ1-4	-	15	TGTGCCAGCAGCCAAGTCCAAGACAGGAGTGAAAAACTGTTTTTT	CASSQVQDRSEKLFF
TRBV30	TRBD2	TRBJ2-7	-	14	TGTGCCTGGAGTTCCATGGCGGGAGGGGACGAGCAGTACTTC	CAWSSMAGGDEQYF
TRBV5-1	-	TRBJ1-1	-	14	TGCGCCAGCAGCTTCCGGGACACCTATGGTGAAGCTTTCTTT	CASSFRDTYGEAFF
TRBV7-6	-	TRBJ2-7	-	16	TGTGCCAGCAGCTTAGGCACAGGCGGGGCCTTCTACGAGCAGTACTTC	CASSLGTGGAFYEQYF
TRBV10-1	-	TRBJ2-1	-	12	TGCGCCAGCGGTGGGCCGGCCGACGAGCAGTTCTTC	CASGGPADEQFF
TRBV28	-	TRBJ2-2	-	18	TGTGCCAGCAGTTCACCCGGGGCAGGGATTTGGGAAACCGGGGAGCTGTTTTTT	CASSSPGAGIWETGELFF
TRBV15	-	TRBJ2-7	-	12	TGTGCCACAGGGGCTAGCCCCTACGAGCAGTACTTC	CATGASPYEQYF
TRBV14	TRBD2	TRBJ2-7	-	14	TGTGCCAGCAGCCCAGGGCTAGCGGCCTACGAGCAGTACTTC	CASSPGLAAYEQYF
TRBV11-3	-	TRBJ2-1	-	16	TGTGCCAGCAGCTTGATGATGGGGCGAAGTGACAATGAGCAGTTCTTC	CASSLMMGRSDNEQFF
TRBV28	-	TRBJ2-1	-	17	TGTGCCAGCAGTTTCCCCCATTGGGAGGACCGTAACAATGAGCAGTTCTTC	CASSFPHWEDRNNEQFF
TRBV5-1	TRBD1	TRBJ2-5	-	13	TGCGCCAGCAGCCTGACAGGGACGGAGACCCAGTACTTC	CASSLTGTETQYF
TRBV6-6	-	TRBJ1-4	-	13	TGTGCCAGCAGGAGGGGGGCTAATGAAAAACTGTTTTTT	CASRRGANEKLFF
TRBV5-8	-	TRBJ2-7	-	14	TGTGCCAGCAGCTTCGCCAGTGATCGCTACGAGCAGTACTTC	CASSFASDRYEQYF
TRBV10-3	TRBD2	TRBJ2-1	-	15	TGTGCCATCAGTGAATTTCTAGCGGGACGGAATGAGCAGTTCTTC	CAISEFLAGRNEQFF
TRBV4-3	-	TRBJ1-2	-	15	TGCGCCAGCAGCCCCGAGCATAAGACAGGCTATGGCTACACCTTC	CASSPEHKTGYGYTF
TRBV27	-	TRBJ2-1	-	14	TGTGCCAGCAGCCCGCCCGGGGATTTGCATGAGCAGTTCTTC	CASSPPGDLHEQFF
TRBV4-3	TRBD2	TRBJ2-7	-	15	TGCGCCAGCAGCCAAGTCGGCGGGAGGGCCGACGAGCAGTACTTC	CASSQVGGRADEQYF
TRBV11-2	-	TRBJ1-2	-	17	TGTGCCAGCAGCTCCTCCCTCTCGACAGGCCCTAACTATGGCTACACCTTC	CASSSSLSTGPNYGYTF
TRBV5-4	TRBD2	TRBJ2-7	-	15	TGTGCCAGCAGTTACATAGGACTAGCGGCCTACGAGCAGTACTTC	CASSYIGLAAYEQYF
TRBV9	TRBD2	TRBJ2-2	once	17	TGTGCCAGCAGCCAAGCGACTAGCGGCGCGAACACCGGGGAGCTGTTTTTT	CASSQATSGANTGELFF
TRBV30	TRBD1	TRBJ2-1	-	14	TGTGCCTGGGATGGGACAGGGGGTCTTGATGAGCAGTTCTTC	CAWDGTGGLDEQFF
TRBV5-5	-	TRBJ1-1	-	13	TGTGCCAGCAACTACGTAGGGTCTGCTGAAGCTTTCTTT	CASNYVGSAEAFF
TRBV6-5	TRBD2	TRBJ2-3	once	16	TGTGCCAGCAGTTACTCACTAGCGGGAAGCACAGATACGCAGTATTTT	CASSYSLAGSTDTQYF
TRBV10-3	-	TRBJ2-3	-	16	TGTGCCATCAGTGAGTCCCCGGGACTCCCAACAGATACGCAGTATTTT	CAISESPGLPTDTQYF